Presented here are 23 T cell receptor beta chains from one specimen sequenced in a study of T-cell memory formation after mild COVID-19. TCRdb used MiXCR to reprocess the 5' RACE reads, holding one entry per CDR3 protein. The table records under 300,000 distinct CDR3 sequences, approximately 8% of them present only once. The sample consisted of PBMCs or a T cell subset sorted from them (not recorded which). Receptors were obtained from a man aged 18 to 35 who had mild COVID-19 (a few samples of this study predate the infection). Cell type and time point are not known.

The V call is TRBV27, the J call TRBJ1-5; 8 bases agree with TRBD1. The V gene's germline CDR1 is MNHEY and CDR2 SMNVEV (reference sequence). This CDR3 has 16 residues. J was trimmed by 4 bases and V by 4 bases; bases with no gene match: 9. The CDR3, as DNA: TGTGCCAGCAGTTCCTTCTGGACAGGGAGGAATCAGCCCCAGCATTTT. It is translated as CASSSFWTGRNQPQHF.

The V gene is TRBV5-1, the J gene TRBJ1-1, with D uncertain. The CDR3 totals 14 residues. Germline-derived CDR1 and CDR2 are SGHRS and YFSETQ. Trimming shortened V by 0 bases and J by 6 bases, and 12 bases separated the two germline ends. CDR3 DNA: TGCGCCAGCAGCTTGGCCTTGGGGAGCGCTGAAGCTTTCTTT. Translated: CASSLALGSAEAFF.

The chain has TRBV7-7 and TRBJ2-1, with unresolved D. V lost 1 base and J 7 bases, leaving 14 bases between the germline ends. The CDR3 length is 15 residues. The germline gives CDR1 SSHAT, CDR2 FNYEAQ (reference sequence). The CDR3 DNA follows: TGTGCCAGCAGCTTAGGGATTGCAGAGAGGAATGAGCAGTTCTTC. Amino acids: CASSLGIAERNEQFF.

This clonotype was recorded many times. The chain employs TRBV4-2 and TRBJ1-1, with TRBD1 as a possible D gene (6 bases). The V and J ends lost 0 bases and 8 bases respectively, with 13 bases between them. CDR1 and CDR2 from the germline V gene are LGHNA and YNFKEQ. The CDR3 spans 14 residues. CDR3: CASSQETWGAEAFF. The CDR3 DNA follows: TGTGCCAGCAGCCAAGAGACTTGGGGGGCCGAAGCTTTCTTT.

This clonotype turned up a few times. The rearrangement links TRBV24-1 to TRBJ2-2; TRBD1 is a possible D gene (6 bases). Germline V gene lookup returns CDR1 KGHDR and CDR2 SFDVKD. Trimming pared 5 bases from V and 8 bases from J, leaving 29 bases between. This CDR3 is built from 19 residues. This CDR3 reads CATSGFGTPGDPRIGELFF. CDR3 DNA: TGTGCCACCAGTGGTTTCGGGACACCAGGAGACCCGCGAATTGGGGAGCTGTTTTTT.

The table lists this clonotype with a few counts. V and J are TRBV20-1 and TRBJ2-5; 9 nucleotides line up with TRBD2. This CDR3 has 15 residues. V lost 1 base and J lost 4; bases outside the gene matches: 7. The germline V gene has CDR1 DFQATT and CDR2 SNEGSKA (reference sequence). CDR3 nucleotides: TGCAGTGCTAGAGGGGGTAGCGGGAGTAGAGAGACCCAGTACTTC. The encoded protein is CSARGGSGSRETQYF.

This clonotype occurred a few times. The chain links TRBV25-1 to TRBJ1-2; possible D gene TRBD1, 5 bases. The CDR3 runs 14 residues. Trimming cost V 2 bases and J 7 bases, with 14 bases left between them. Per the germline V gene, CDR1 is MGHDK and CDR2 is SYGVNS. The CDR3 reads CASSEMKGRVGYTF. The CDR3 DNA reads TGTGCCAGCAGTGAAATGAAAGGCAGGGTTGGCTACACCTTC.

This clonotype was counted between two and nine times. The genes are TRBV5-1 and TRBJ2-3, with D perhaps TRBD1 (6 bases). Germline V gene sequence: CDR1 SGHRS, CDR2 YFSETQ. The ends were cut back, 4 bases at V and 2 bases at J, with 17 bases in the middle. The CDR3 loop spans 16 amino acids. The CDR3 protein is CASSMLPGQDTDTQYF. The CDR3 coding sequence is TGCGCCAGCAGCATGTTACCGGGACAAGACACAGATACGCAGTATTTT.

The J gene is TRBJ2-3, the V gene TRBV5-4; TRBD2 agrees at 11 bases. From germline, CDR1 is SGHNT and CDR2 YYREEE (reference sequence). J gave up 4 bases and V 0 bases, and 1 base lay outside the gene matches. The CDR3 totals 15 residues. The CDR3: CASSLASGGPDTQYF. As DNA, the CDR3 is TGTGCCAGCAGCTTGGCTAGCGGGGGGCCAGATACGCAGTATTTT. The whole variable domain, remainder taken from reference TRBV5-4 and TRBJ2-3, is ETGVTQSPTHLIKTRGQQVTLRCSSQSGHNTVSWYQQALGQGPQFIFQYYREEENGRGNFPPRFSGLQFPNYSSELNVNALELDDSALYLCASSLASGGPDTQYFGPGTRLTVL.

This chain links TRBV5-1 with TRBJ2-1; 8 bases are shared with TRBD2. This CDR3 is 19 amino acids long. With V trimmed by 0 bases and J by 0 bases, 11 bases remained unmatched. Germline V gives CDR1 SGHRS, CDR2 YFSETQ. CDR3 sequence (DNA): TGCGCCAGCAGCTTGGCGCTGCGGGGGGCGAAGAGCTCCTACAATGAGCAGTTCTTC. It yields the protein CASSLALRGAKSSYNEQFF.

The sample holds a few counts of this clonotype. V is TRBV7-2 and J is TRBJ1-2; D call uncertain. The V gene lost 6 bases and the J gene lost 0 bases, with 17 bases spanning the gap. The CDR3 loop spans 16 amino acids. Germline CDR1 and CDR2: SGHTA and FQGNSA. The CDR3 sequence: CASRPGGGSSNYGYTF. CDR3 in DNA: TGTGCCAGCAGGCCTGGAGGTGGGAGCTCTAACTATGGCTACACCTTC. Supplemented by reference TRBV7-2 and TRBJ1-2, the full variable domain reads GAGVSQSPSNKVTEKGKDVELRCDPISGHTALYWYRQSLGQGLEFLIYFQGNSAPDKSGLPSDRFSAERTGGSVSTLTIQRTQQEDSAVYLCASRPGGGSSNYGYTFGSGTRLTVV.

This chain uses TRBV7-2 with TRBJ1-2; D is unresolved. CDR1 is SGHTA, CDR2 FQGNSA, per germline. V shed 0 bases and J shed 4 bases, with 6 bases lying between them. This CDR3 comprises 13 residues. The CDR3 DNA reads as TGTGCCAGCAGCTTAGCCAGAGTCTATGGCTACACCTTC. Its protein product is CASSLARVYGYTF.

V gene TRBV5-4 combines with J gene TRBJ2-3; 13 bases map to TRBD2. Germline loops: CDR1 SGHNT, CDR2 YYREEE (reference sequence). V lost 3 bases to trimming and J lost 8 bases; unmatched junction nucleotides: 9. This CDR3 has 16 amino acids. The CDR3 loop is CASSSPGLAGPLTQYF. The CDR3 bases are TGTGCCAGCAGCTCTCCGGGACTAGCGGGGCCACTTACGCAGTATTTT.

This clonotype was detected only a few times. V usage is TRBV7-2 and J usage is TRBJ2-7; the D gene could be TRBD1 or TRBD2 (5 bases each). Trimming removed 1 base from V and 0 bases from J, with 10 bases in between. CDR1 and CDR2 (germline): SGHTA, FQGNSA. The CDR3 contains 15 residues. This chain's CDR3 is CASSLVGTGSYEQYF. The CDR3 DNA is TGTGCCAGCAGCTTAGTCGGGACGGGCTCCTACGAGCAGTACTTC.

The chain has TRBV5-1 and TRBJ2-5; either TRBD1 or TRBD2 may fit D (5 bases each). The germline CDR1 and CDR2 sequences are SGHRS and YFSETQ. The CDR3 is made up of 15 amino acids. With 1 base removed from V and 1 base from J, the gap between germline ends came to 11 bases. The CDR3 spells CASSLIEGSQETQYF. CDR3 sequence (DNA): TGCGCCAGCAGCTTGATTGAGGGGTCCCAAGAGACCCAGTACTTC.

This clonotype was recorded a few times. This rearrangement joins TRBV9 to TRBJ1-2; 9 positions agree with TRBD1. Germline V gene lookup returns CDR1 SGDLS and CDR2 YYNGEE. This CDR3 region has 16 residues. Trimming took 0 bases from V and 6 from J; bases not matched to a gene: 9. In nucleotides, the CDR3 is TGTGCCAGCAGCGTAGCTGGGACAGGGTCCGTTAATGGCTACACCTTC. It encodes CASSVAGTGSVNGYTF.

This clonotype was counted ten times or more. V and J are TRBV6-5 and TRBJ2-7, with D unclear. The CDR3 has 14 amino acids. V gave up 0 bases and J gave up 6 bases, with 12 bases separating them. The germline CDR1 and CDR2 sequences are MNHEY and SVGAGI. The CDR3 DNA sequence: TGTGCCAGCAGTTACTCCGGGCTGGCGTCCGAGCAGTACTTC. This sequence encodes CASSYSGLASEQYF.

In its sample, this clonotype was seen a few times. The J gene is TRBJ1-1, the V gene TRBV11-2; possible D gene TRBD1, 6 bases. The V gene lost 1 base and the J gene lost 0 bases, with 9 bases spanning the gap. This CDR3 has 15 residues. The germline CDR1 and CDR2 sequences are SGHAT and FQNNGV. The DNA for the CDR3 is TGTGCCAGCAGCTTAGCGGGGGCCATGAACACTGAAGCTTTCTTT. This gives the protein CASSLAGAMNTEAFF. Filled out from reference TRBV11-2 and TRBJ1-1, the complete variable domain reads EAGVAQSPRYKIIEKRQSVAFWCNPISGHATLYWYQQILGQGPKLLIQFQNNGVVDDSQLPKDRFSAERLKGVDSTLKIQPAKLEDSAVYLCASSLAGAMNTEAFFGQGTRLTVV.

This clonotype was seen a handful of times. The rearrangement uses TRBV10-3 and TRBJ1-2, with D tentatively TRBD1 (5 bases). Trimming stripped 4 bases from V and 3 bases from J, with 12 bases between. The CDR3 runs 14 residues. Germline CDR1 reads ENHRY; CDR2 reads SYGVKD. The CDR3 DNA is TGTGCCATCAGTGTGGTGGGGCCGTACTATGGCTACACCTTC. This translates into CAISVVGPYYGYTF.

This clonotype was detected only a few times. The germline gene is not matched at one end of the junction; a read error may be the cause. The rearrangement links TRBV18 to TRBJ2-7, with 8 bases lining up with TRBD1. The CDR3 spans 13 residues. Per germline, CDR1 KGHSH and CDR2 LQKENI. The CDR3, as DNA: TGTGCAAGCTCAGGGACAGGAGCCTACGAGCAGTACTTC. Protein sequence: CASSGTGAYEQYF.

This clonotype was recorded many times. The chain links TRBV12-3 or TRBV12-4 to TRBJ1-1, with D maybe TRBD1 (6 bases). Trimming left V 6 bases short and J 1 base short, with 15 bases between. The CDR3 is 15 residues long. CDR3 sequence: CASRLWTVPNTEAFF. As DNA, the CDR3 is TGTGCCAGCAGACTTTGGACAGTCCCGAACACTGAAGCTTTCTTT.

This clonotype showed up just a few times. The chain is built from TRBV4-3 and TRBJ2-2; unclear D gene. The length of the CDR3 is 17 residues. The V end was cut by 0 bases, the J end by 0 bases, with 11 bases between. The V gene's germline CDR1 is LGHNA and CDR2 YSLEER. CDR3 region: CASSQDPPRTNTGELFF. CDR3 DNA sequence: TGCGCCAGCAGCCAAGATCCCCCGAGGACGAACACCGGGGAGCTGTTTTTT.

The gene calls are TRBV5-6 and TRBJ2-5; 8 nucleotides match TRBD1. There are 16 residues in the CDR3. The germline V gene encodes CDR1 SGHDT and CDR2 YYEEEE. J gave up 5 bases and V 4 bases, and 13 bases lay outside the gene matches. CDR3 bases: TGTGCCAGCAGCCACTATGACAGGGGTCGCCAGGAGACCCAGTACTTC. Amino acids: CASSHYDRGRQETQYF.